Shown below are 26 T cell receptor beta chains from a single sample sequenced in a study of beta chain features in type 1 diabetes (dated by TCRdb to the late 2010s). Library construction relied on the immunoSEQ multiplex PCR assay. All of the isolated RNA was reverse transcribed with the High Capacity cDNA Reverse Transcription Kit, so expressed TCRB transcripts were sequenced. TCRdb's version of the immuneACCESS table is confined to in-frame rearrangements and falls short of the full clone set. An unresolved V gene accounts for under half of the shortfall where checked; the remainder is of unknown origin. Counted in this sample were 160,000 or so clones; about 9% of them appeared once. The leading ten clones occupy around 0.7% of the sample. Broader findings and caveats from the paper: Type 1 diabetes patients showed a moderate but significant shortening of TCRB CDR3 length in all four CD4+ subsets.

For these receptors, no antigen is known. Source material: central memory CD4+ T cells from blood. Receptors originate from a woman in her 30s with type 1 diabetes.

The chain employs TRBV5-1 and TRBJ1-1; 9 bases are shared with TRBD1. CDR1 and CDR2 (germline): SGHRS, YFSETQ. V lost 4 bases and J lost 4; bases outside the gene matches: 5. This CDR3 has 14 residues. CDR3 bases: TGCGCCAGCAGCGGACAGGGGTTGAGCACTGAAGCTTTCTTT. It specifies CASSGQGLSTEAFF.

This sequence joins TRBV5-4 and TRBJ2-4, with D possibly being TRBD1 (6 bases). There are 16 residues in the CDR3. V dropped 1 base and J dropped 3 bases, with 14 bases sitting between them. Germline CDR1 reads SGHNT; CDR2 reads YYREEE (reference sequence). CDR3 amino acids: CASSLPGDVGKNIQYF. CDR3 coding DNA: TGTGCCAGCAGCTTGCCAGGGGATGTTGGCAAAAACATTCAGTACTTC.

The CDR3 nucleotides are TGCGCCAGCAGCTTGAACGGGGGAAACCAAGAGACCCAGTACTTC. Translating gives CASSLNGGNQETQYF. The chain links TRBV5-1 to TRBJ2-5; D may be TRBD2 (6 bases). The germline gives CDR1 SGHRS, CDR2 YFSETQ. Trimming shortened V by 1 base and J by 0 bases, and 10 bases separated the two germline ends. The CDR3 runs 15 residues. Drawing the rest from reference TRBV5-1 and TRBJ2-5, the complete variable domain is KAGVTQTPRYLIKTRGQQVTLSCSPISGHRSVSWYQQTPGQGLQFLFEYFSETQRNKGNFPGRFSGRQFSNSRSEMNVSTLELGDSALYLCASSLNGGNQETQYFGPGTRLLVL.

This clone was counted a few times. The rearrangement links TRBV6-5 to TRBJ2-7, with D possibly being TRBD2 (6 bases). Germline V CDR1 and CDR2: MNHEY, SVGAGI. The germline V and J ends were trimmed by 2 bases and 0 bases, with 8 bases remaining between them. This CDR3 comprises 14 residues. CDR3 sequence (DNA): TGTGCCAGCAGTTACGACGGGAGCTCCTACGAGCAGTACTTC. This sequence encodes CASSYDGSSYEQYF.

The V and J genes are TRBV19 and TRBJ1-4; D may be TRBD1 (5 bases). Germline V gene data show CDR1 as LNHDA and CDR2 as SQIVND (reference sequence). The CDR3 is 15 residues long. V was cut by 3 bases and J by 8 bases, with 16 bases left in between. The CDR3 loop reads CASSIGGQGKEKLFF. DNA for the CDR3: TGTGCCAGTAGTATTGGAGGGCAGGGAAAGGAAAAACTGTTTTTT.

This clone was seen a handful of times. The chain has TRBV14 and TRBJ2-1, with TRBD2 identical over 8 bases. CDR1 and CDR2 (germline): SGHDN, FVKESK. J gave up 4 bases and V 5 bases, and 10 bases lay outside the gene matches. The CDR3 has 16 amino acids. CDR3 in amino acids: CASSTRRGLEYNEQFF. The CDR3 nucleotides read TGTGCCAGCAGCACCCGAAGGGGACTAGAATACAATGAGCAGTTCTTC.

The V call is TRBV2, the J call TRBJ2-2; 8 bases map to TRBD1. This CDR3 comprises 16 residues. From germline, CDR1 is SNHLY and CDR2 FYNNEI. Trimming took 3 bases from V and 1 from J; bases not matched to a gene: 4. The CDR3 nucleotides read TGTGCCAGCAGTGAGACCGGGACAGGGAACACCGGGGAGCTGTTTTTT. It encodes CASSETGTGNTGELFF.

This clone was counted a few times. Here the CDR3 reads CASSRGTAFSYNEQFF. In nucleotides, the CDR3 is TGTGCCAGCAGCCGAGGGACAGCTTTCTCCTACAATGAGCAGTTCTTC. This chain joins TRBV14 and TRBJ2-1; TRBD1 agrees at 7 bases. J gave up 0 bases and V 4 bases, and 6 bases lay outside the gene matches. The CDR3 is 16 amino acids. CDR1 and CDR2 (germline): SGHDN, FVKESK.

There are a few counts of this clone. The V call is TRBV7-8, the J call TRBJ1-5; 8 nucleotides line up with TRBD1. The CDR3 covers 16 residues. The V and J ends lost 1 base and 3 bases, in that order; junction bases with no gene match: 5. CDR1 is SGHVS, CDR2 FQNEAQ, per germline. The chain's CDR3 is CASSLGTGQVNQPQHF. The DNA of the CDR3 is TGTGCCAGCAGCTTAGGGACAGGGCAGGTCAATCAGCCCCAGCATTTT.

The V and J genes are TRBV7-6 and TRBJ2-1; TRBD2 agrees at 10 bases. The CDR3 is made up of 16 amino acids. Germline V gene sequence: CDR1 SGHVS, CDR2 FNYEAQ. V gave up 5 bases and J gave up 10 bases; unmatched junction bases: 14. For the CDR3, the DNA is TGTGCCAGCAGCCCTTGGACTAGCGGAGGAACCAACGAGCAGTTCTTC. Amino acids: CASSPWTSGGTNEQFF.

This clone turned up a few times. The chain recombines TRBV2 with TRBJ1-5; D is uncertain. The V gene lost 2 bases and the J gene lost 1 base, with 9 bases spanning the gap. Germline CDR1 SNHLY, CDR2 FYNNEI. The CDR3 contains 15 residues. The DNA of the CDR3 is TGTGCCAGCAGTGAACTTTCGGGGAGCAATCAGCCCCAGCATTTT. Protein: CASSELSGSNQPQHF.

This clone occurred a few times. The chain uses TRBV5-4 and TRBJ2-3; 8 bases match TRBD2. The CDR3 is made up of 14 amino acids. J was trimmed by 2 bases and V by 5 bases; bases with no gene match: 4. CDR1 is SGHNT, CDR2 YYREEE, per germline (reference sequence). The CDR3 loop reads CASSEREYTDTQYF. The CDR3 bases are TGTGCCAGCAGTGAGCGGGAGTACACAGATACGCAGTATTTT.

The rearrangement uses TRBV5-1 and TRBJ2-7; 7 bases align to TRBD1. After removal of 4 bases from V and 7 bases from J, the junction contained 8 bases not matched to a gene. This CDR3 spans 13 amino acids. CDR1 is SGHRS and CDR2 is YFSETQ in the germline V gene. As DNA, the CDR3 is TGCGCCAGCAGCCGACAGTCGACAGGGGAGCAGTACTTC. This codes for CASSRQSTGEQYF.

This clone has just a few counts. V usage is TRBV11-3 and J usage is TRBJ2-2, with TRBD1 as a possible D gene (5 bases). Germline-derived CDR1 and CDR2 are SGHNT and YENEEA. V was trimmed by 3 bases and J by 7 bases, leaving 6 bases between them. The CDR3 contains 12 residues. The CDR3, as DNA: TGTGCCAGCAGCTTGGGGCGCGGGGAGCTGTTTTTT. This translates into CASSLGRGELFF.

The gene calls are TRBV15 and TRBJ1-5; the D gene is possibly TRBD1 (6 bases). Germline V lookup: CDR1 LNHNV, CDR2 YYDKDF (reference sequence). The CDR3 has 15 residues. V was clipped by 4 bases and J by 0 bases, with 10 bases between them. CDR3 sequence reads: CATSTRTASNQPQHF. The CDR3 coding sequence is TGTGCCACCAGCACCCGGACAGCTAGCAATCAGCCCCAGCATTTT.

This clone has more than one count but fewer than ten. The chain employs TRBV7-2 and TRBJ2-5; 8 bases are shared with TRBD1. V was pared by 0 bases and J by 6 bases, with 6 bases of the junction left unmatched. The V gene's germline CDR1 is SGHTA and CDR2 FQGNSA. CDR3 length equals 15 residues. In DNA, the CDR3 is TGTGCCAGCAGCTTAGCGGCAGGGGGCGACCAGACCCAGTACTTC. This codes for CASSLAAGGDQTQYF.

The J gene is TRBJ2-5, the V gene TRBV6-6; a possible D gene is TRBD1 (5 bases). Trimming shortened V by 2 bases and J by 7 bases, and 17 bases separated the two germline ends. The CDR3 runs to 15 residues. Germline assignment: CDR1 MNHNY and CDR2 SVGAGI (reference sequence). The CDR3 region has the DNA TGTGCCAGCAGTTACGGGCAGGGCGGCGGCGGGACCCAGTACTTC. It yields the protein CASSYGQGGGGTQYF.

The J gene is TRBJ1-4, the V gene TRBV5-4, with D uncertain. The CDR3 is 17 residues long. Trimming removed 4 bases from V and 8 bases from J, with 24 bases in between. Germline V gives CDR1 SGHNT, CDR2 YYREEE (reference sequence). The CDR3 sequence is CASSRSGSAGFREKLFF. The CDR3, as DNA: TGTGCCAGCAGCCGGTCCGGAAGCGCGGGCTTTCGCGAAAAACTGTTTTTT. The entire variable domain, with the rest obtained from reference TRBV5-4 and TRBJ1-4, is as follows: ETGVTQSPTHLIKTRGQQVTLRCSSQSGHNTVSWYQQALGQGPQFIFQYYREEENGRGNFPPRFSGLQFPNYSSELNVNALELDDSALYLCASSRSGSAGFREKLFFGSGTQLSVL.

This clone has a handful of counts. The chain is built from TRBV5-6 and TRBJ2-4; the D gene is possibly TRBD1 (5 bases). V lost 0 bases to trimming and J lost 4 bases, with 8 bases between them. This CDR3 spans 14 amino acids. Germline V gene lookup returns CDR1 SGHDT and CDR2 YYEEEE. CDR3 DNA: TGTGCCAGCAGCTTGGCGACAGTAAAAAACATTCAGTACTTC. Protein sequence: CASSLATVKNIQYF.

The V gene is TRBV15, the J gene TRBJ2-7; 8 bases are a match to TRBD2. This CDR3 contains 15 residues. Germline trimming cut 1 base from V and 0 bases from J; bases unmatched to any gene: 2. Germline CDR1 is LNHNV and CDR2 is YYDKDF (reference sequence). CDR3 DNA sequence: TGTGCCACCAGCAGAGGCGGGACTAGCTCCTACGAGCAGTACTTC. Amino acid sequence: CATSRGGTSSYEQYF. The whole variable domain, filled in from reference TRBV15 and TRBJ2-7, reads DAMVIQNPRYQVTQFGKPVTLSCSQTLNHNVMYWYQQKSSQAPKLLFHYYDKDFNNEADTPDNFQSRRPNTSFCFLDIRSPGLGDTAMYLCATSRGGTSSYEQYFGPGTRLTVT.

There are a few counts of this clone. The DNA for the CDR3 is TGTGCCAGCAGCTGGGGACAGGGCCCAGAGACCCAGTACTTC. It translates to CASSWGQGPETQYF. The rearrangement joins TRBV11-2 to TRBJ2-5, with 9 bases that match TRBD1. V was clipped by 4 bases and J by 4 bases; unmatched bases: 4. CDR1 is SGHAT and CDR2 is FQNNGV in the germline V gene. The length of the CDR3 is 14 residues.

This clone was counted only a few times. The CDR3 protein is CATSIMGGNEQFF. CDR3 sequence (DNA): TGTGCCACCAGCATAATGGGGGGTAATGAGCAGTTCTTC. V gene TRBV15 combines with J gene TRBJ2-1; the D gene is possibly TRBD2 (6 bases). There are 13 residues in the CDR3. The germline CDR1 and CDR2 sequences are LNHNV and YYDKDF (reference sequence). The V end was cut by 4 bases, the J end by 7 bases, with 11 bases between. Drawing the rest from reference TRBV15 and TRBJ2-1, the complete variable domain is DAMVIQNPRYQVTQFGKPVTLSCSQTLNHNVMYWYQQKSSQAPKLLFHYYDKDFNNEADTPDNFQSRRPNTSFCFLDIRSPGLGDTAMYLCATSIMGGNEQFFGPGTRLTVL.

The J gene is TRBJ2-7, the V gene TRBV7-9, with 7 positions matching TRBD2. Germline trimming cut 4 bases from V and 4 bases from J; bases unmatched to any gene: 4. Germline lookup yields CDR1 SEHNR and CDR2 FQNEAQ (reference sequence). The CDR3 is 13 residues long. CDR3 nucleotides: TGTGCCAGCAGCTCAGGACTAGTTTACGAGCAGTACTTC. As protein: CASSSGLVYEQYF.

V usage is TRBV19 and J usage is TRBJ1-5; 9 bases line up with TRBD1. This CDR3 has 16 amino acids. Trimming removed 6 bases from V and 2 bases from J; junction bases left unmatched: 8. Germline assignment: CDR1 LNHDA and CDR2 SQIVND (reference sequence). In DNA, the CDR3 is TGTGCCAGTAGCCGACCGGGACAGGGAGGCAATCAGCCCCAGCATTTT. Protein: CASSRPGQGGNQPQHF.

A few counts support this clone. V gene TRBV5-1 combines with J gene TRBJ2-1; 10 positions agree with TRBD1. This CDR3 comprises 15 residues. Germline lookup yields CDR1 SGHRS and CDR2 YFSETQ. Trimming cost V 3 bases and J 7 bases; bases outside gene matches: 7. CDR3 in DNA: TGCGCCAGCAGCTCCTGGACAGGGGGGGGGAATGAGCAGTTCTTC. As protein: CASSSWTGGGNEQFF.

This clone was observed a few times. This chain uses TRBV9 with TRBJ1-2; weak D call: TRBD1 (6 bases). The CDR3 totals 16 residues. Germline values: CDR1 SGDLS, CDR2 YYNGEE. The ends were cut back, 2 bases at V and 6 bases at J, with 20 bases in the middle. The chain's CDR3 is CASSVNPVGGLNGYTF. CDR3 in DNA: TGTGCCAGCAGCGTCAACCCCGTCGGGGGGCTCAATGGCTACACCTTC.